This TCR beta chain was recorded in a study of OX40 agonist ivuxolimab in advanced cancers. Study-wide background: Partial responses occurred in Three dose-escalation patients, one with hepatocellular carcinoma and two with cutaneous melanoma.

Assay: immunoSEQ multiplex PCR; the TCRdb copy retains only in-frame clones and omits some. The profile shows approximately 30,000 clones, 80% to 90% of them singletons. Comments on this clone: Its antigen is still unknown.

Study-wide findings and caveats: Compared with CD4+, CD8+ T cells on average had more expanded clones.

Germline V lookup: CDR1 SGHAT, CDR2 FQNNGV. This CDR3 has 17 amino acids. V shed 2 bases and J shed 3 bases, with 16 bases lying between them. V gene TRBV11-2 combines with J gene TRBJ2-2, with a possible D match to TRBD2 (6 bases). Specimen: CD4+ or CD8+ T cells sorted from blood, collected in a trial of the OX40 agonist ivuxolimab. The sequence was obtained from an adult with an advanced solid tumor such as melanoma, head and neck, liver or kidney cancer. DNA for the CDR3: TGTGCCAGCAGCTTACTAACGCGGGGCTTATACACCGGGGAGCTGTTTTTT. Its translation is CASSLLTRGLYTGELFF.